Listed here is a single T cell receptor (beta chain). Its recognized antigen is unknown. There are no base qualities to consult, and no much larger clone falls within one base. The data are from a study of blood T cell repertoires in COVID-19 (TCRdb year 2020). For the study in its entirety: Samples from collaborators originated in the United States, Italy and Spain and spanned both the acute and convalescent phases of COVID-19. The material from the prospective study consisted of cDNA or gDNA derived from T cells, B-cell-depleted T cells, or PBMCs. Deeply sampled blood TCRbeta repertoires from subjects exposed to, actively infected with, or recovered from COVID-19 were included in the dataset. The repertoires were released in a freely available public database meant as a resource for research on the immune response to SARS-CoV-2. The samples were drawn from two sources: the first 160 participants of the ongoing ImmuneRACE study, and 1,000 to 1,500 subjects contributed by 6 global collaborators. Sample metadata almost always included a de-identified subject ID, COVID-19 status, age in years and sex. Where HLA class I and class II types were available, the types were taken from metadata supplied by the sample provider, not from assay-based typing. Findings and caveats that apply to the study as a whole: The quantity of clinical and demographic metadata differed by source and by participant and was supplied without curation.

TCRbeta CDR3 regions were amplified from genomic DNA by means of the immunoSEQ Assay, a bias-controlled multiplex PCR. In the authors' own workflow: The number of nucleated cells in each sample was estimated from the amplification of reference gene primers within the assay. Sequence reads were collapsed and filtered to measure the absolute abundance of every unique TCRbeta CDR3 rearrangement. For each sample, productive Simpson clonality was calculated by taking the square root of Simpson's diversity index across productive rearrangements. TCRdb provides this immuneACCESS table in a form limited to in-frame rearrangements. Some clones are lacking; in checked studies, under half of them reflect an unresolved V gene, and why the rest are absent is not known. D and trimming come from the DNA, and the V and J calls and clone size come from that table. This sample lists 150,000 or so clones; around 82% were detected once. The ten largest clones add up to around 6% of the sample.

CDR1 and CDR2, per the germline V gene, are SGHRS and YFSETQ. The CDR3, from cysteine to phenylalanine, totals 21 residues. Solely the CDR3 DNA is kept, with 63 bases framed from the first base. V loses 4 bases of germline sequence and J loses 3 bases, and the interval between the two ends is 34 bases. Participants in the prospective study were aged roughly 18 to 100 years, lived in some 24 United States geographic areas, and enrolled through a virtual design. To assign participants to cohorts, the prospective study relied on clinical history that participants themselves reported in a screening survey and a study questionnaire. ImmuneRACE Cohort 3 recovered participants were defined by two consecutive negative NP/OP PCR tests, healthcare professional clearance, or symptom resolution. In the prospective study, mobile phlebotomists collected whole blood, serum and a nasopharyngeal or oropharyngeal swab from each participant. Prospective study participants could optionally give additional blood draws and questionnaires over an approximately 2-month period. Before DNA extraction, blood samples from the prospective study were shipped at room temperature or frozen.

The sequenced sample consisted of PBMCs or T cells enriched from blood (not recorded which). Recombination connected TRBV5-1 to TRBJ1-1; the D gene identity is not certain. The clonotype comes from a middle-aged man who had recovered from COVID-19. The nucleotides are TGCGCCAGCAGCCATCCCCGATACGAGACGATTGCAGCTCATGCGGACACTGAAGCTTTCTTT. The resulting protein is CASSHPRYETIAAHADTEAFF.